The subject of this entry is one TCR beta chain. These data are taken from a study of blood T cell repertoires in COVID-19. Turning to the study itself: The United States, Italy and Spain were the sources of the acute and convalescent COVID-19 samples. PBMCs, B-cell-depleted T cells, or T cells were the source of the cDNA or gDNA that made up the material.

The V gene's germline CDR1 is MNHEY and CDR2 SVGAGI. The CDR3 runs to 14 residues. V was pared by 0 bases and J by 2 bases, with 8 bases between. Original handling: Nucleated cell counts were estimated from reference gene primer amplification. Sequenced by immunoSEQ multiplex PCR; TCRdb stores in-frame clones only, minus some. V, J and clone size were drawn from that table, and D and trimming were deduced from the DNA. The data contain approximately 210,000 clones, approximately 80% of them singletons. V gene TRBV6-5 combines with J gene TRBJ2-7; D is ambiguous. The source of this sequence is a middle-aged man who had recovered from COVID-19. Specimen: PBMCs or T cells enriched from blood (not recorded which). CDR3 DNA sequence: TGTGCCAGCAGTTACTCCTACCCTACCTACGAGCAGTACTTC. Amino acids: CASSYSYPTYEQYF.